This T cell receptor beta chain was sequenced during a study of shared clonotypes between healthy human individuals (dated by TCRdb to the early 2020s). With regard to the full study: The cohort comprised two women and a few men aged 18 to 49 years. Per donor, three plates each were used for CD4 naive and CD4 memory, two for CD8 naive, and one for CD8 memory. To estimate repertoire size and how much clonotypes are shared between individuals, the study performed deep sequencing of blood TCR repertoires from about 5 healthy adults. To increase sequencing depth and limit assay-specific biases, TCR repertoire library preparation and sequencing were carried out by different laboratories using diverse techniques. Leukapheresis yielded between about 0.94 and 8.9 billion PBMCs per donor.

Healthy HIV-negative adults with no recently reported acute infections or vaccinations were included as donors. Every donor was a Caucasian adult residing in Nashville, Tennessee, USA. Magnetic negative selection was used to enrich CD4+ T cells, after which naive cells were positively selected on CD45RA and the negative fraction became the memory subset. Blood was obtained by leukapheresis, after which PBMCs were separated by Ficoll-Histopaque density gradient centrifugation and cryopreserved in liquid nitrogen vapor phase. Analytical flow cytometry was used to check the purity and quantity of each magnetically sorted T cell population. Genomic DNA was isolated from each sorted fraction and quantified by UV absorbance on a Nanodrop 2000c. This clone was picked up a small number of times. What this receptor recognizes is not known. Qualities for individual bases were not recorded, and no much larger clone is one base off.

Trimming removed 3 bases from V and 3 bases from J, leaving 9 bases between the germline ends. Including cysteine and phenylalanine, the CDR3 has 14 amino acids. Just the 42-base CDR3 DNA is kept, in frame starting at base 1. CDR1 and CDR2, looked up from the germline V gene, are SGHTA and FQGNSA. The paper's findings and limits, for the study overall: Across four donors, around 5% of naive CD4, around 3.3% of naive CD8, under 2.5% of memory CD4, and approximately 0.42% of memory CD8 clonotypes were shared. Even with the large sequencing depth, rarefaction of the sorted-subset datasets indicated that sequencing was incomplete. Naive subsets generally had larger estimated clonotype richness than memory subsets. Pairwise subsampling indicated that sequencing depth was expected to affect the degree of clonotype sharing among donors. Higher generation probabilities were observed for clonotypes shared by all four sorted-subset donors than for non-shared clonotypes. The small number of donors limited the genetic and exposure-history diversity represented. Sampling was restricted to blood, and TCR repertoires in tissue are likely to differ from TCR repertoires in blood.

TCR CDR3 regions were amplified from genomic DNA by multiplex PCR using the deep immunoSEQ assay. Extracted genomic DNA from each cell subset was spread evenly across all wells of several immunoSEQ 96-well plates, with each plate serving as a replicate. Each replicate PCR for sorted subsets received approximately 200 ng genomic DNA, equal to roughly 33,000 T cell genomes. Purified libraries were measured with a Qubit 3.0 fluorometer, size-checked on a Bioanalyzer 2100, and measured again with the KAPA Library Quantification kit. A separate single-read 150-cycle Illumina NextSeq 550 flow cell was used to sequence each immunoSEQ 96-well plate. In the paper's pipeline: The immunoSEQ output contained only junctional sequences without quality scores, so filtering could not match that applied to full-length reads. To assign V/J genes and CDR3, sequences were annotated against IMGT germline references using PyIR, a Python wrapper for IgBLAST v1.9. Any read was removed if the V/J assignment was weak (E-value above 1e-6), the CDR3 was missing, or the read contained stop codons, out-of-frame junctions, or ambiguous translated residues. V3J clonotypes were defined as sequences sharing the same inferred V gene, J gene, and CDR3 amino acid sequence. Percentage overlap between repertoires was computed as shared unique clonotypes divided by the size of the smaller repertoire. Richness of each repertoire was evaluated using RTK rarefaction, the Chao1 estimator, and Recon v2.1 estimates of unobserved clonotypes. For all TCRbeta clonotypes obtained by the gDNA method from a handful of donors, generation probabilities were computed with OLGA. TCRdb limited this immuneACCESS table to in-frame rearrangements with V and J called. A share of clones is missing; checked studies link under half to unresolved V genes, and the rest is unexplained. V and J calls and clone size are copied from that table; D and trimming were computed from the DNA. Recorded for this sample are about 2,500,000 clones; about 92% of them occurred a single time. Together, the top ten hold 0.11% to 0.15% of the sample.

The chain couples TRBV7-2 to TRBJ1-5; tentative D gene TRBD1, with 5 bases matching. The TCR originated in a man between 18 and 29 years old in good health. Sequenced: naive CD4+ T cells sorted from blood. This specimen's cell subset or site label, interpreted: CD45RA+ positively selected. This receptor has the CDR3 CASSFGTPNQPQHF. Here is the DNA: TGTGCCAGCAGCTTTGGGACCCCCAATCAGCCCCAGCATTTT.